The present T cell receptor beta chain was sequenced within a study of blood T cell repertoires in COVID-19. For the study at large: From the United States, Italy and Spain came samples of acute and convalescent COVID-19. From T cells, B-cell-depleted T cells, or PBMCs came the material, which was cDNA or gDNA.

A few counts support this clone. Under the authors' procedure: Researchers report that nucleated cell counts were estimated from reference gene primer amplification. The protocol was immunoSEQ multiplex PCR, while the TCRdb copy is restricted to in-frame clones and leaves out a portion. V and J calls and clone size follow that table, whereas D and trimming were derived from the DNA. Of 50,000 or so clones listed, 80% to 85% were seen once; the top ten hold approximately 2.6%. V gave up 4 bases and J gave up 1 base, with 5 bases separating them. The CDR3 has 12 amino acids. The germline gives CDR1 SGHNT, CDR2 YYREEE (reference sequence).

Sample: peripheral blood. This sequence was found in a man between 50 and 59 years old with acute or convalescent COVID-19. The chain links TRBV5-4 to TRBJ1-1; D call uncertain. The CDR3 bases are TGTGCCAGCAGCCCAGGGAACACTGAAGCTTTCTTT. Its translation: CASSPGNTEAFF.